This T cell receptor beta chain was sequenced during a study of T cell repertoires in cytomegalovirus infection. In the study overall: The authors used CMV epitopes that were HLA-C-restricted (recently identified) and HLA-B-restricted (well studied). It can be stated that public TCR beta signatures indicated CMV infection as well as a matching HLA type.

Trimming shortened V by 5 bases and J by 2 bases, and 13 bases separated the two germline ends. The CDR3 runs 14 residues. Per the germline V gene, CDR1 is WNHNN and CDR2 is SYGVQD (reference sequence). TCRdb used MiXCR to reprocess the reads, holding one entry per CDR3 protein. The sample contains 45,000 to 65,000 distinct CDR3 sequences, roughly 21% of which appear only once. Study results and caveats: HLA-C-restricted CMV clonotypes gave the most frequent clonotype in two of eight donors. Cumulated frequencies of public TCR beta families served to identify carriers of CMV plus the relevant HLA.

This clonotype has just a few counts. The antigen is unknown. This clonotype was sampled from a human donor in good health (CMV status not recorded). Some clones in this sample may be carry-over from other donors' samples. The specimen comprised CD8+ T cells from cultured PBMCs, sampled from culture after CMV antigen stimulation. The chain employs TRBV10-1 and TRBJ2-7, with a weak D call TRBD2 (6 bases). CDR3 nucleotides: TGCGCCAGCAGTAGGGACTTATCTGCCTACGAGCAGTACTTC. Translated: CASSRDLSAYEQYF.